The rows below give T cell receptor beta chains drawn from one sample of a study of cytomegalovirus exposure and HLA in healthy donors. The protocol was immunoSEQ multiplex PCR, while the TCRdb copy is restricted to in-frame clones and leaves out a portion. The sample consists of 150,000 to 180,000 clones, around 83% of them appearing once. Input material: PBMCs. The receptors shown here come from a human donor in good health. Both conserved end residues are part of each CDR3. The D gene is left open where the match is weak. Only part of the rows carry a size: once, few, many, or a class if the clone is expanded.

>TRBJ2-3|-|-|TRBV5-6
TGTGCCAGCAGCATTAGCGCCCCAGATACGCAGTATTTT
CASSISAPDTQYF
>TRBJ1-1|TRBD1|-|TRBV2
TGTGCCAGCATCTATTCCCTCGGGACAGTACCTGAAGCTTTCTTT
CASIYSLGTVPEAFF
>TRBJ2-5|-|-|TRBV5-4
TGTGCCAGCAGCTTCGGGGGCCAAGAGACCCAGTACTTC
CASSFGGQETQYF
>TRBJ2-7|-|-|TRBV5-1
TGCGCCAGCAGCTTGGCAATCCTCAGGGGGGATTCCTACGAGCAGTACTTC
CASSLAILRGDSYEQYF
>TRBJ1-5|-|few|TRBV7-2
TGTGCCAGCAGCTTAGGACTTCAGCCCCAGCATTTT
CASSLGLQPQHF
>TRBJ2-1|TRBD2|-|TRBV7-3
TGTGCCAGCAGCTTAACCATAGCGGGGGGGCCGGAAGATGAGCAGTTCTTC
CASSLTIAGGPEDEQFF
>TRBJ2-1|-|-|TRBV7-8
TGTGCCAGCAGCTTTTCCTCCGTAAATGAGCAGTTCTTC
CASSFSSVNEQFF
>TRBJ1-1|-|-|TRBV5-1
TGCGCCAGCAGCTTGGAGCCAGGGAGGACTGAAGCTTTCTTT
CASSLEPGRTEAFF
>TRBJ2-1|TRBD2|once|TRBV10-3
TGTGCCATCAGTCCTAGCGGGGGTACCGATGAGCAGTTCTTC
CAISPSGGTDEQFF
>TRBJ2-2|-|-|TRBV5-1
TGCGCCAGCAGCACGACTAGGGGGCTCGGGGAGCTGTTTTTT
CASSTTRGLGELFF
>TRBJ1-1|TRBD1|-|TRBV5-6
TGTGCCAGCAGCCCTCGGGACAGGGACTCTCCTGAAGCTTTCTTT
CASSPRDRDSPEAFF
>TRBJ2-3|-|-|TRBV19
TGTGCCAGTAGTGCATCACAGTCTAGCACAGATACGCAGTATTTT
CASSASQSSTDTQYF
>TRBJ2-3|TRBD2|-|TRBV7-3
TGTGCCAGCAGCTTATGGGCTAGCGGGAAGAGCACAGATACGCAGTATTTT
CASSLWASGKSTDTQYF
>TRBJ2-7|-|once|TRBV5-6
TGTGCCAGCAGCTTGGGGGGACACCTAACCTACGAGCAGTACTTC
CASSLGGHLTYEQYF
>TRBJ2-7|TRBD2|-|TRBV7-2
TGTGCCAGCAGCCAGAGGCTAGCGGTCTACGAGCAGTACTTC
CASSQRLAVYEQYF
>TRBJ1-1|-|-|TRBV16
TGTGCCAGCAGCCAATCGTTAGGGGAAAGAAGAGCTTTCTTT
CASSQSLGERRAFF
>TRBJ1-2|-|-|TRBV5-4
TGTGCCAGCAGCTCAACAGGGACCGCTAACTATGGCTACACCTTC
CASSSTGTANYGYTF
>TRBJ1-5|-|many|TRBV2
TGTGCCGGATCTACAGGGTTTCAGCCCCAGCATTTT
CAGSTGFQPQHF
>TRBJ2-5|TRBD2|-|TRBV5-1
TGCGCCAGCAGACCGGGACTAGCGGGAGATGGGACCCAGTACTTC
CASRPGLAGDGTQYF
>TRBJ2-2|-|-|TRBV7-3
TGTGCCAGCAGCTTAACTGCCCGAGGGATGAACACCGGGGAGCTGTTTTTT
CASSLTARGMNTGELFF
>TRBJ1-1|TRBD1|-|TRBV27
TGTGCCAGCAAAACAGGGGGAGGCACTGAAGCTTTCTTT
CASKTGGGTEAFF
>TRBJ2-3|-|-|TRBV5-4
TGTGCCAGCAGCCCGAGGGCTCTAGCGAGCAAAGATACGCAGTATTTT
CASSPRALASKDTQYF
>TRBJ1-3|-|-|TRBV30
TGTAGCGCGGGGGAAGGAAACACCATATATTTT
CSAGEGNTIYF
>TRBJ1-2|TRBD1|-|TRBV6-1
TGTGCCAGCAGTGAGGTCTGGAGGGGGCAGATCTATGGCTACACCTTC
CASSEVWRGQIYGYTF
>TRBJ2-1|-|-|TRBV15
TGTGCCACCAGCAGGAAGGGTCGTGGGAGTGATAACAATGAGCAGTTCTTC
CATSRKGRGSDNNEQFF
>TRBJ1-2|TRBD1|-|TRBV5-6
TGTGCCAGCAGTTACAGGGGGCTGAATGGCTACACCTTC
CASSYRGLNGYTF
>TRBJ2-2|-|-|TRBV11-2
TGTGCCAGCAGCTTAGAAGGGGTCGGGGAGCTGTTTTTT
CASSLEGVGELFF
>TRBJ2-1|TRBD1|-|TRBV7-3
TGTGCCAGCAGCTTAACGTCTAACCAGGGGGACAATGAGCAGTTCTTC
CASSLTSNQGDNEQFF
>TRBJ2-2|TRBD1|-|TRBV28
TGTGCCAGCAGTTCCCAAAGACAGGGTGGTTATTTTCTCGCCGGGGAGCTGTTTTTT
CASSSQRQGGYFLAGELFF
>TRBJ2-5|-|-|TRBV29-1
TGCAGCGTTGATGGCCAGAAGTACCAAGAGACCCAGTACTTC
CSVDGQKYQETQYF
>TRBJ2-7|TRBD2|once|TRBV4-1
TGCGCCAGCAGCCGGGGGGGTAGCGAGCAGTACTTC
CASSRGGSEQYF
>TRBJ2-7|TRBD1|-|TRBV28
TGTGCCAGCAGAACAGGGGGTATCTCCTACGAGCAGTACTTC
CASRTGGISYEQYF
>TRBJ2-1|-|-|TRBV5-1
TGCGCCAGCAGCACGGGACTGAAAAACAATGAGCAGTTCTTC
CASSTGLKNNEQFF
>TRBJ2-2|TRBD2|-|TRBV27
TGTGCCAGCAGGTCGACTAGCGGGGTCAGAGACACCGGGGAGCTGTTTTTT
CASRSTSGVRDTGELFF
>TRBJ2-3|TRBD1|-|TRBV7-3
TGTGCCAGCAGCCCTCGGGACAGGGTCACAGATACGCAGTATTTT
CASSPRDRVTDTQYF
>TRBJ1-5|-|-|TRBV2
TGTGCCAGCAGCCTTACCGGGAACTACAATCAGCCCCAGCATTTT
CASSLTGNYNQPQHF
>TRBJ1-2|-|-|TRBV4-1
TGCGCCAGCAGCCAAGATGTGAGTGAGGGGGGGCGAAACTATGGCTACACCTTC
CASSQDVSEGGRNYGYTF
>TRBJ1-1|-|-|TRBV6-1
TGTGCCAGCAGTGAAGGGTGGGCCACTGAAGCTTTCTTT
CASSEGWATEAFF
>TRBJ1-1|-|-|TRBV29-1
TGCAGCGTGGCGGGAGTCTTGAACACTGAAGCTTTCTTT
CSVAGVLNTEAFF
>TRBJ1-4|TRBD1|-|TRBV7-9
TGTGCCAGCAGTCGTCGGACAGGGGATGAAAAACTGTTTTTT
CASSRRTGDEKLFF